The 26 T cell receptor beta chains reported below all come from one sample, sequenced in a study of T cell responses to AZD1222 COVID-19 vaccine. Profiling relied on immunoSEQ multiplex PCR, and the TCRdb table lists in-frame clones only, not all of them. The sample has about 110,000 clones; about 89% are singletons. Here the sequenced sample was peripheral blood, taken on day 0 of AZD1222 vaccination. The receptors originated from an adult in good health.

The chain recombines TRBV7-2 with TRBJ1-6; D might be TRBD1 (6 bases). The germline V gene has CDR1 SGHTA and CDR2 FQGNSA. Trimming took 5 bases from V and 3 from J, leaving 11 bases between them. This CDR3 spans 15 amino acids. The DNA for the CDR3 is TGTGCCAGCAGCGCGGACAGAAACTATAATTCACCCCTCCACTTT. It translates to CASSADRNYNSPLHF.

The chain recombines TRBV6-7 with TRBJ2-5; 7 bases align to TRBD2. TRBV6-7 is an open reading frame whose function is uncertain. V shed 0 bases, J shed 4 bases, and the junction held 11 bases outside the gene matches. The CDR3 spans 17 residues. CDR3 in amino acids: CASSYSSLAGVGETQYF. DNA of the CDR3: TGTGCCAGCAGTTACTCGAGCTTGGCGGGAGTTGGAGAGACCCAGTACTTC.

The chain couples TRBV5-5 to TRBJ2-1, with D perhaps matching TRBD2 (6 bases). V gave up 4 bases and J gave up 6 bases, with 20 bases separating them. CDR3 length: 16 residues. CDR1 is SGHKS, CDR2 YYEKEE, per germline (reference sequence). The DNA of the CDR3 is TGTGCCAGCAGCCCCGGCGGTAGCGGCCGGGGCAATGAGCAGTTCTTC. Translation: CASSPGGSGRGNEQFF.

The rearrangement links TRBV19 to TRBJ1-5, with a tentative D call TRBD1 (5 bases). CDR1 and CDR2 (germline): LNHDA, SQIVND (reference sequence). There are 15 residues in the CDR3. Trimming left V 6 bases short and J 1 base short, with 13 bases between. CDR3 sequence (DNA): TGTGCCAGTAGCCGGGACCGGGGGAGCAATCAGCCCCAGCATTTT. Its translation: CASSRDRGSNQPQHF.

This chain connects TRBV9 to TRBJ1-1; 10 nucleotides align to TRBD1. This CDR3 contains 16 residues. The junction had 7 bases not matched to a gene; V was cut back by 4 bases and J by 1 base. Germline-derived CDR1 and CDR2 are SGDLS and YYNGEE. CDR3 protein: CASSLTDRGRNTEAFF. CDR3 DNA: TGTGCCAGCAGCCTTACCGACAGGGGGCGGAACACTGAAGCTTTCTTT.

This clone appeared once. This rearrangement joins TRBV6-1 to TRBJ1-5; maybe TRBD1 (5 bases). Germline assignment: CDR1 MNHNS and CDR2 SASEGT. CDR3 length equals 14 residues. Trimming took off 3 bases at V and 8 bases at J, with 14 bases between the two ends. The CDR3 DNA is TGTGCCAGCAGTGACGGGACGGGACTGAAGCCCCAGCATTTT. Encoded protein: CASSDGTGLKPQHF.

The chain combines TRBV5-1 with TRBJ2-5, with 12 bases identical to TRBD2. Germline V CDR1 and CDR2: SGHRS, YFSETQ. The CDR3 is 15 residues long. J was trimmed by 1 base and V by 5 bases; bases with no gene match: 3. CDR3 residues: CASRETSGGQETQYF. CDR3 DNA sequence: TGCGCCAGCAGGGAGACTAGCGGGGGCCAAGAGACCCAGTACTTC.

The DNA for the CDR3 is TGCGCCAGCAGCCAACCCGGGCGGGGGGTCGGTGAGCAGTTCTTC. It specifies CASSQPGRGVGEQFF. The V and J genes are TRBV4-1 and TRBJ2-1; 8 bases are a match to TRBD2. CDR1 and CDR2 from the germline V gene are MGHRA and YSYEKL. The length of the CDR3 is 15 residues. J was trimmed by 9 bases and V by 2 bases; bases with no gene match: 9.

This chain uses TRBV12-2 with TRBJ1-2. TRBV12-2 is a pseudogene locus. The CDR3 totals 15 residues. The CDR3 sequence is CASRLARPWRYGYTF. In nucleotides, the CDR3 is TGTGCAAGTCGCTTAGCCCGTCCGTGGCGGTATGGCTACACCTTC.

The gene calls are TRBV9 and TRBJ1-3, with D possibly TRBD1 on 6 matching bases. From germline, CDR1 is SGDLS and CDR2 YYNGEE. This CDR3 has 15 amino acids. The V and J ends lost 0 bases and 3 bases respectively, with 10 bases between them. The CDR3 sequence: CASSVGGRDGNTIYF. As DNA, the CDR3 is TGTGCCAGCAGCGTAGGGGGGCGCGATGGAAACACCATATATTTT.

In DNA form, the CDR3 reads TGTGCCAGCAGTTACTCGGGGACAGGAACCTACGAGCAGTACTTC. This codes for CASSYSGTGTYEQYF. The chain couples TRBV6-5 to TRBJ2-7; 8 nucleotides agree with TRBD1. Germline V lookup: CDR1 MNHEY, CDR2 SVGAGI. With V trimmed by 0 bases and J by 2 bases, 3 bases remained unmatched. This CDR3 is 15 amino acids long.

The V and J genes are TRBV6-5 and TRBJ1-2; TRBD1 matches at 8 bases. There are 12 residues in the CDR3. The V gene's germline CDR1 is MNHEY and CDR2 SVGAGI. Trimming removed 7 bases from V and 7 bases from J; junction bases left unmatched: 5. The CDR3 DNA reads TGTGCCAGCACCCGGACAGGGTTTGGCTACACCTTC. It encodes CASTRTGFGYTF.

The gene calls are TRBV10-3 and TRBJ2-3; 8 bases match TRBD1. The CDR3 spans 17 residues. V shed 5 bases and J 1 base; nucleotides not matched to a gene: 11. Germline CDR1 ENHRY, CDR2 SYGVKD. The CDR3 sequence is CAISPFQGASGTDTQYF. CDR3 sequence (DNA): TGTGCCATCAGTCCATTCCAGGGGGCGTCAGGCACAGATACGCAGTATTTT.

V is TRBV18 and J is TRBJ2-1; D is perhaps TRBD1 (6 bases). The V end lost 4 bases, the J end lost 6 bases, and 13 bases lay between the germline ends. This CDR3 region has 14 residues. Germline V CDR1 and CDR2: KGHSH, LQKENI. As DNA, the CDR3 is TGTGCCAGCTCACTAGGGGCAGGGGTCAATGAGCAGTTCTTC. Translating it yields CASSLGAGVNEQFF.

This sequence joins TRBV19 and TRBJ2-6, with unresolved D. Germline values: CDR1 LNHDA, CDR2 SQIVND (reference sequence). The CDR3 has 16 residues. V was shortened by 6 bases and J by 0 bases, with 12 bases between the two germline ends. The CDR3 DNA reads TGTGCCAGTAGGGCACCGGGTATCTCTGGGGCCAACGTCCTGACTTTC. It translates to CASRAPGISGANVLTF.

The chain employs TRBV6-5 and TRBJ1-2; maybe TRBD1 (5 bases). V gave up 2 bases and J gave up 8 bases, with 12 bases separating them. The CDR3 contains 13 residues. Per the germline V gene, CDR1 is MNHEY and CDR2 is SVGAGI. The CDR3 is CASSYGTLEGYTF. CDR3 nucleotide sequence: TGTGCCAGCAGTTACGGGACCCTTGAGGGCTACACCTTC.

V gene TRBV11-3 combines with J gene TRBJ1-5, with 8 bases identical to TRBD1. Trimming took 5 bases from V and 1 from J; bases not matched to a gene: 4. The CDR3 covers 15 residues. Germline V lookup: CDR1 SGHNT, CDR2 YENEEA. CDR3: CASSPRQGSNQPQHF. CDR3 bases: TGTGCCAGCAGCCCAAGACAGGGGAGCAATCAGCCCCAGCATTTT.

V usage is TRBV27 and J usage is TRBJ2-7, with a tentative D call TRBD2 (5 bases). CDR1 and CDR2 (germline): MNHEY, SMNVEV (reference sequence). The V gene lost 3 bases and the J gene lost 0 bases, with 21 bases spanning the gap. This CDR3 contains 18 residues. The CDR3 reads CASSLRGGNKAGSYEQYF. The CDR3 coding sequence is TGTGCCAGCAGTTTGAGAGGTGGAAATAAGGCGGGCTCCTACGAGCAGTACTTC.

The chain combines TRBV5-1 with TRBJ1-1, with TRBD1 matching 7 bases. The length of the CDR3 is 13 residues. Germline V gene sequence: CDR1 SGHRS, CDR2 YFSETQ. J gave up 5 bases and V 4 bases, and 5 bases lay outside the gene matches. The CDR3 protein is CASSLQQGTEAFF. As DNA, the CDR3 is TGCGCCAGCAGCCTACAACAGGGGACTGAAGCTTTCTTT.

For the CDR3, the DNA is TGTGCCAGCAGCCAAGACCCAGGGTGGGTCGGTGGCTACACCTTC. This gives the protein CASSQDPGWVGGYTF. The chain joins TRBV4-2 to TRBJ1-2, with a weak D call TRBD1 (5 bases). The CDR3 contains 15 residues. Germline-derived CDR1 and CDR2 are LGHNA and YNFKEQ. Trimming left V 0 bases short and J 7 bases short, with 15 bases between.

The rearrangement joins TRBV6-5 to TRBJ1-2; 7 bases align to TRBD1. Germline V gene lookup returns CDR1 MNHEY and CDR2 SVGAGI. This CDR3 has 13 residues. After removal of 7 bases from V and 4 bases from J, the junction contained 6 bases not matched to a gene. The DNA for the CDR3 is TGTGCCAGCACCCCCGGGACAGCCTATGGCTACACCTTC. This gives the protein CASTPGTAYGYTF.

The rearrangement joins TRBV19 to TRBJ2-3, with D perhaps matching TRBD2 (6 bases). V was trimmed by 6 bases and J by 5 bases, leaving 18 bases between them. Germline V gene lookup returns CDR1 LNHDA and CDR2 SQIVND (reference sequence). CDR3 size: 15 residues. The CDR3 sequence is CASSHRREDRDTQYF. CDR3 nucleotide sequence: TGTGCCAGTAGCCACAGGAGGGAGGATAGAGATACGCAGTATTTT. Complete variable domain (other parts from reference TRBV19 and TRBJ2-3): DGGITQSPKYLFRKEGQNVTLSCEQNLNHDAMYWYRQDPGQGLRLIYYSQIVNDFQKGDIAEGYSVSREKKESFPLTVTSAQKNPTAFYLCASSHRREDRDTQYFGPGTRLTVL.

The J gene is TRBJ2-7, the V gene TRBV7-2; weak D call: TRBD1 (5 bases). The V end lost 1 base, the J end lost 2 bases, and 9 bases lay between the germline ends. The CDR3 covers 14 residues. Germline V gene sequence: CDR1 SGHTA, CDR2 FQGNSA. The CDR3 region has the DNA TGTGCCAGCAGCTTAGTCCAGGGAACCTACGAGCAGTACTTC. Protein sequence: CASSLVQGTYEQYF.

This sequence joins TRBV4-3 and TRBJ1-2; D uncertain. The length of the CDR3 is 14 residues. V lost 4 bases to trimming and J lost 1 base, with 10 bases between them. The germline V gene encodes CDR1 LGHNA and CDR2 YSLEER. The CDR3 protein is CASSPSRDNYGYTF. Written as DNA, the CDR3 is TGCGCCAGCAGCCCATCCCGGGATAACTATGGCTACACCTTC.

The chain joins TRBV12-3 or TRBV12-4 to TRBJ1-5; D is possibly TRBD1 (5 bases). The CDR3 is made up of 12 amino acids. V shed 7 bases and J shed 5 bases, with 9 bases lying between them. This chain's CDR3 is CASTQGDQPQHF. The CDR3, as DNA: TGTGCCAGCACTCAAGGGGATCAGCCCCAGCATTTT.

V and J are TRBV19 and TRBJ2-7; TRBD1 matches 10 bases. Germline V gene lookup returns CDR1 LNHDA and CDR2 SQIVND (reference sequence). The CDR3 is made up of 13 amino acids. V trimming: 6 bases; J trimming: 5 bases; junction bases outside the gene matches: 4. The CDR3 region has the DNA TGTGCCAGTAGGGGGACAGGGGCCGACGAGCAGTACTTC. It translates to CASRGTGADEQYF.